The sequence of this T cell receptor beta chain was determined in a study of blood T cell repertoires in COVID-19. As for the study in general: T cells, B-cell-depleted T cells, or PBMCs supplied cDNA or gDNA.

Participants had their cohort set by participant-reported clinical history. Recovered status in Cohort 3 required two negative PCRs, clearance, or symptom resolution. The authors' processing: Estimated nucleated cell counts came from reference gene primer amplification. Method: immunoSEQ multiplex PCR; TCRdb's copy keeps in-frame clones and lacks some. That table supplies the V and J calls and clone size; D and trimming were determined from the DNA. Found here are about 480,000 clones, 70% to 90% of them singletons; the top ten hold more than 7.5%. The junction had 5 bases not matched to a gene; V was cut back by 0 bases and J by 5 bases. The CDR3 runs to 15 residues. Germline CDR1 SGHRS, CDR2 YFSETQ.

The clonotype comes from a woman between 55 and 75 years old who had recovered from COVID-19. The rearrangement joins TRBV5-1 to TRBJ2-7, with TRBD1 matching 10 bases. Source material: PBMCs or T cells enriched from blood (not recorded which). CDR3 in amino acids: CASSLARQGADEQYF. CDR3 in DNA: TGCGCCAGCAGCTTGGCCCGACAGGGGGCAGACGAGCAGTACTTC.